This T cell receptor beta chain is from a study of blood T cell repertoires in COVID-19. Study details: From the United States, Italy and Spain came samples of acute and convalescent COVID-19. From T cells, B-cell-depleted T cells, or PBMCs came the material, which was cDNA or gDNA.

Trimming took 5 bases from V and 5 from J, leaving 9 bases between them. CDR1 is MNHEY and CDR2 is SVGEGT in the germline V gene. The CDR3 totals 12 residues. In the study's own analysis: From reference gene primer amplification, estimates of nucleated cell counts were derived. Here immunoSEQ multiplex PCR was the method, and the copy in TCRdb shows in-frame clones only, minus some. D and trimming come from the DNA, and the V and J calls and clone size come from that table. Here the sample spans under 150,000 clones, 76% being singletons. Sequenced input: peripheral blood. This TCR derives from an elderly woman with active or convalescent COVID-19. This chain connects TRBV6-2 or TRBV6-3 to TRBJ1-2, with unresolved D. The CDR3 region has the DNA TGTGCCAGCAGTGCGACACCGTATGGCTACACCTTC. This codes for CASSATPYGYTF.